Listed here are 8 T cell receptor beta chains from one sample, sequenced in a study of OX40 agonist ivuxolimab in advanced cancers. The assay was immunoSEQ multiplex PCR, and TCRdb's table has in-frame clones only and misses some. Here the sample spans 65,000 to 80,000 clones, about 89% being singletons. The specimen was CD4+ or CD8+ T cells sorted from blood, collected in a trial of the OX40 agonist ivuxolimab. The receptors come from an adult with an advanced solid tumor such as melanoma, head and neck, liver or kidney cancer.

The chain combines TRBV19 with TRBJ1-5, with 9 nucleotides matching TRBD1. Losses at the gene ends were 3 bases for V and 3 bases for J; bases not matched to a gene: 3. Germline V gene data show CDR1 as LNHDA and CDR2 as SQIVND (reference sequence). This CDR3 comprises 15 residues. The CDR3 DNA reads as TGTGCCAGTAGTATTGGGACAGGGCACAATCAGCCCCAGCATTTT. Translating gives CASSIGTGHNQPQHF.

This sequence joins TRBV19 and TRBJ2-7; D unresolved. Per germline, CDR1 LNHDA and CDR2 SQIVND (reference sequence). Trimming took 5 bases from V and 1 from J, leaving 6 bases between them. This CDR3 has 12 amino acids. CDR3 amino acids: CASSADSYEQYF. CDR3 nucleotide sequence: TGTGCCAGTAGTGCGGATTCCTACGAGCAGTACTTC. Combining the CDR3 with reference TRBV19 and TRBJ2-7 gives the whole variable domain DGGITQSPKYLFRKEGQNVTLSCEQNLNHDAMYWYRQDPGQGLRLIYYSQIVNDFQKGDIAEGYSVSREKKESFPLTVTSAQKNPTAFYLCASSADSYEQYFGPGTRLTVT.

The chain couples TRBV9 to TRBJ2-3; 10 nucleotides align to TRBD2. The V segment lost 2 bases and the J segment 2 bases; nucleotides outside the gene matches: 8. There are 17 residues in the CDR3. Germline loops: CDR1 SGDLS, CDR2 YYNGEE. This CDR3 reads CASSVERTSGVTDTQYF. The CDR3 bases are TGTGCCAGCAGCGTTGAGAGGACTAGCGGAGTCACAGATACGCAGTATTTT.

The chain combines TRBV6-1 with TRBJ1-5, with D unresolved. The CDR3 length is 15 residues. CDR1 is MNHNS, CDR2 SASEGT, per germline. V gave up 1 base and J gave up 6 bases, with 13 bases separating them. The CDR3 sequence: CASSEGSLMGQPQHF. The CDR3, as DNA: TGTGCCAGCAGTGAAGGGAGCTTGATGGGTCAGCCCCAGCATTTT.

Relative to its sample, this clone is medium-sized. The chain couples TRBV15 to TRBJ2-3; no clear D. Germline V gene lookup returns CDR1 LNHNV and CDR2 YYDKDF (reference sequence). The CDR3 consists of 12 residues. The ends were cut back, 6 bases at V and 5 bases at J, with 9 bases in the middle. The CDR3 DNA reads TGTGCCACCAGTCCGCTTGGAGATACGCAGTATTTT. It encodes CATSPLGDTQYF. Full variable domain (rest looked up from reference TRBV15 and TRBJ2-3): DAMVIQNPRYQVTQFGKPVTLSCSQTLNHNVMYWYQQKSSQAPKLLFHYYDKDFNNEADTPDNFQSRRPNTSFCFLDIRSPGLGDTAMYLCATSPLGDTQYFGPGTRLTVL.

J is TRBJ2-5 and V is TRBV27; D is ambiguous. V lost 0 bases and J lost 5, with 13 bases in between. This CDR3 has 15 residues. Per the germline V gene, CDR1 is MNHEY and CDR2 is SMNVEV (reference sequence). The CDR3 nucleotides read TGTGCCAGCAGTTTATCGATGCCAGGTGGGGAGACCCAGTACTTC. This sequence encodes CASSLSMPGGETQYF.

The chain joins TRBV28 to TRBJ2-5, with D maybe TRBD2 (6 bases). V lost 4 bases, J lost 2 bases, and 11 bases lay in between. Germline-derived CDR1 and CDR2 are MDHEN and SYDVKM. The CDR3 loop spans 14 amino acids. This CDR3 reads CASSSPGLQETQYF. The CDR3 DNA sequence: TGTGCCAGCAGTTCGCCGGGACTTCAAGAGACCCAGTACTTC.

CDR3 loop: CASSLTATDTQYF. The CDR3 DNA is TGTGCCAGCAGCTTAACGGCCACAGATACGCAGTATTTT. This chain connects TRBV7-3 to TRBJ2-3; D is uncertain. This CDR3 is 13 amino acids long. Germline lookup yields CDR1 SGHTA and CDR2 FQGTGA. The germline V and J ends were trimmed by 0 bases and 2 bases, with 3 bases remaining between them.